Listed below are T cell receptor beta chains from one sample, sequenced in a study of blood T cell repertoires in COVID-19. The assay was immunoSEQ multiplex PCR, and TCRdb's table has in-frame clones only and misses some. In the table there are approximately 56,000 clones, around 80% of which are singletons. Sample: peripheral blood. These receptors all come from a woman older than 75 with acute or convalescent COVID-19. CDR3s include the opening cysteine and the closing phenylalanine or tryptophan. A D gene is named only where the DNA matches it firmly. The size of a clone is reported for some rows only, either as once, few or many, or as a class for expanded clones.

.	.	TRBV11-3	TRBJ2-7	TGTGCCAGCAGCTTGAGAGGGTACGAGCAGTACTTC	CASSLRGYEQYF
TRBD2	.	TRBV6-5	TRBJ2-7	TGTGCCAGCAGTCAAAGCGGGGGGGCCTCCTACGAGCAGTACTTC	CASSQSGGASYEQYF
TRBD1	.	TRBV6-2/TRBV6-3	TRBJ1-2	TGTGCCAGCAGCCTTGACAGGGAAGCTGGCTACACCTTC	CASSLDREAGYTF
.	once	TRBV19	TRBJ2-3	TGTGCCAGTAGTATTATTGGACGGGGGGCCAAAGATACGCAGTATTTT	CASSIIGRGAKDTQYF
.	.	TRBV6-5	TRBJ1-1	TGTGCCAGCAGGACGGGGATGAACACTGAAGCTTTCTTT	CASRTGMNTEAFF
TRBD1	.	TRBV5-1	TRBJ1-4	TGCGCCAGCAGCCGTACAGGGGTAACTAATGAAAAACTGTTTTTT	CASSRTGVTNEKLFF
.	.	TRBV11-2	TRBJ1-1	TGTGCCAGCAGCTTAACAGACCAGAACACTGAAGCTTTCTTT	CASSLTDQNTEAFF
.	.	TRBV2	TRBJ2-7	TGTGCCAGCAGTGCCAGGGTGATCGACGAGCAGTACTTC	CASSARVIDEQYF
TRBD1	.	TRBV5-1	TRBJ1-4	TGCGCCAGCAGCCCGTCATCCCCCGGGACAGTCAATGAAAAACTGTTTTTT	CASSPSSPGTVNEKLFF
.	.	TRBV12-3/TRBV12-4	TRBJ1-6	TGTGCCAGCAGCCCCGCAGGGTATTCACCCCTCCACTTT	CASSPAGYSPLHF
TRBD1	.	TRBV6-2/TRBV6-3	TRBJ1-2	TGTGCCAGCAGTTACACCCTGACAGGGAATGGCTACACCTTC	CASSYTLTGNGYTF
.	.	TRBV11-3	TRBJ2-7	TGTGCCAGCAGCAAACGTACGGGGGACCTCTACGAGCAGTACTTC	CASSKRTGDLYEQYF
TRBD1	.	TRBV5-6	TRBJ1-5	TGTGCCAGCAGCCTTGGACAGGGTGTGAGTCAGCCCCAGCATTTT	CASSLGQGVSQPQHF
TRBD1	.	TRBV7-9	TRBJ1-2	TGTGCCAGCAGCTTGCGACAGGGGGCCTATGGCTACACCTTC	CASSLRQGAYGYTF
.	few	TRBV19	TRBJ1-2	TGTGCCAGTAGTATTTCAGGGGCCAACTATGGCTACACCTTC	CASSISGANYGYTF
.	.	TRBV18	TRBJ1-3	TGTGCCAGCTCACCAACTCAGGGTCTTGGAAACACCATATATTTT	CASSPTQGLGNTIYF
.	.	TRBV27	TRBJ2-5	TGTGCCAGCAGTTTATTCGGGGGGCCGGAGACCCAGTACTTC	CASSLFGGPETQYF
.	.	TRBV5-1	TRBJ1-1	TGCGCCAGCAGCTTACAGGGTGGCGGCAACACTGAAGCTTTCTTT	CASSLQGGGNTEAFF
TRBD1	.	TRBV7-2	TRBJ1-1	TGTGCCAGCAGCCGTCCCCCGGGACAGCTTGGTGAAGCTTTCTTT	CASSRPPGQLGEAFF
TRBD1	few	TRBV11-3	TRBJ1-6	TGTGCCAGCAGCCCGCCGGGACAGGGTTATTCACCCCTCCACTTT	CASSPPGQGYSPLHF
.	.	TRBV29-1	TRBJ1-2	TGCAGCGTTGAGGAGGGCTACACCTTC	CSVEEGYTF
.	.	TRBV4-1	TRBJ1-1	TGCGCCAGCAGCCAACTACTACTGGAGAACACTGAAGCTTTCTTT	CASSQLLLENTEAFF
TRBD2	.	TRBV5-1	TRBJ2-1	TGCGCCAGCAGCCAACTAGCGGGGGGCTACAATGAGCAGTTCTTC	CASSQLAGGYNEQFF
.	few	TRBV12-5	TRBJ2-6	TGTGCTAGTGCCCCTCAGGGGGCCAACGTCCTGACTTTC	CASAPQGANVLTF
.	.	TRBV3-1/TRBV3-2	TRBJ1-1	TGTGCCAGCAGCCGCGCAAGGGGAACTGAAGCTTTCTTT	CASSRARGTEAFF
.	.	TRBV19	TRBJ1-2	TGTGCCAGTAGTATAGGTGGTGCAGGAAACTATGGCTACACCTTC	CASSIGGAGNYGYTF
.	.	TRBV14	TRBJ2-1	TGTGCCAGCAGCCAGTTTCTTCTAAGCGAGCAGTTCTTC	CASSQFLLSEQFF
TRBD1	.	TRBV5-1	TRBJ1-4	TGCGCCAGCAGCCTTTCGGGACAGCTTAATGAAAAACTGTTTTTT	CASSLSGQLNEKLFF
.	.	TRBV4-1	TRBJ1-2	TGCGCCAGCAGCCAAGAGGGCCTCTATGGCTACACCTTC	CASSQEGLYGYTF
.	.	TRBV3-1/TRBV3-2	TRBJ2-3	TGTGCCAGCAGCCCAGGGGTCCTGACTTATTCAGATACGCAGTATTTT	CASSPGVLTYSDTQYF
TRBD2	.	TRBV14	TRBJ2-2	TGTGCCAGGAGAAAGCTGACTAGCGGGGGTAAGAACACCGGGGAGCTGTTTTTT	CARRKLTSGGKNTGELFF
TRBD2	.	TRBV7-6	TRBJ2-1	TGTGCCAGCAGCCCAAGAAGTAGCGGGACAATTCTCGGTGAGCAGTTCTTC	CASSPRSSGTILGEQFF
.	.	TRBV27	TRBJ1-4	TGTGCCAGCAGTGCGGACAGTCCGAATGAAAAACTGTTTTTT	CASSADSPNEKLFF
TRBD1	once	TRBV10-2	TRBJ1-3	TGCGCCAGCACCCTAGACAGGGCTGGAAACACCATATATTTT	CASTLDRAGNTIYF
TRBD2	.	TRBV9	TRBJ2-7	TGTGCCAGCAGCGTAGCAGCGGGGGGCGTCTACGAGCAGTACTTC	CASSVAAGGVYEQYF
.	.	TRBV3-1/TRBV3-2	TRBJ1-1	TGTGCCAGCAGCACTGAACGACATACCGACGAAGCTTTCTTT	CASSTERHTDEAFF
TRBD1	few	TRBV2	TRBJ1-2	TGTGCCAGCAGTGAAAAGGGGACAGGGGCTTACTATGGCTACACCTTC	CASSEKGTGAYYGYTF
TRBD1	.	TRBV7-6	TRBJ2-3	TGTGCCAGCAGGCTCCGGGACAGGTACACAGATACGCAGTATTTT	CASRLRDRYTDTQYF
TRBD1	.	TRBV7-9	TRBJ2-5	TGTGCCAGCAGCCCGGGGGACAGGGGGCGAGAGACCCAGTACTTC	CASSPGDRGRETQYF
TRBD1	.	TRBV7-9	TRBJ1-5	TGTGCCAGCAGCTTAGGACAGGGGGCACATCAGCCCCAGCATTTT	CASSLGQGAHQPQHF
TRBD2	.	TRBV6-5	TRBJ2-7	TGTGCCAGCCGAACCAAGGCGGGGGGAATATCCGAGCAGTACTTC	CASRTKAGGISEQYF
.	.	TRBV18	TRBJ1-2	TGTGCCAGCTCATTCAATGAGGGTAGCTATGGCTACACCTTC	CASSFNEGSYGYTF
TRBD1	few	TRBV4-2	TRBJ1-5	TGTGCCAGCAGCCAAGTAGTACAGGGGGCTGGTCAGCCCCAGCATTTT	CASSQVVQGAGQPQHF
TRBD1	.	TRBV20-1	TRBJ2-5	TGCAGTGCTAGTGGGGGACAGGAACAAGAGACCCAGTACTTC	CSASGGQEQETQYF
TRBD1	.	TRBV28	TRBJ1-2	TGTGCCAGCATGGAACGAGGGACAGGGTCCCTCTATGGCTACACCTTC	CASMERGTGSLYGYTF
TRBD1	.	TRBV5-4	TRBJ1-4	TGTGCCAGCAGCTGGACAGGACGGAATGAAAAACTGTTTTTT	CASSWTGRNEKLFF
.	.	TRBV19	TRBJ2-2	TGTGCCAGTAGTATCGGGAGTAGATCCCACGGGGAGCTGTTTTTT	CASSIGSRSHGELFF
TRBD1	.	TRBV6-4	TRBJ2-7	TGTGCCAGCAGTGAAGAGCCGAGGGACAGGGAGTCCCCTATCCACGAGCAGTACTTC	CASSEEPRDRESPIHEQYF
TRBD1	.	TRBV5-1	TRBJ2-2	TGCGCCAGCAGCTTTACAGGGGGTATTGCCGGGGAGCTGTTTTTT	CASSFTGGIAGELFF
.	.	TRBV4-2	TRBJ2-3	TGTGCCAGCAGCCAAGGGCTAGCAGATACGCAGTATTTT	CASSQGLADTQYF
.	.	TRBV15	TRBJ1-1	TGTGCCACCAGCAGAGACAGGGGAAAGGGGATGGAGAACACTGAAGCTTTCTTT	CATSRDRGKGMENTEAFF
TRBD1	.	TRBV9	TRBJ1-1	TGTGCCAGCAGCGCCCTGGACAGGTTAAACACTGAAGCTTTCTTT	CASSALDRLNTEAFF
.	.	TRBV9	TRBJ1-6	TGTGCCAGCAGCCCAAGCGGGGGGGGCCGGAATTCACCCCTCCACTTT	CASSPSGGGRNSPLHF
.	.	TRBV24-1	TRBJ2-2	TGTGCCACCAGTGAAACAGGGCGGAGCGGGGAGCTGTTTTTT	CATSETGRSGELFF
.	.	TRBV19	TRBJ2-1	TGTGCCAGTAGTAACCGGGTTGTGTCCAATGAGCAGTTCTTC	CASSNRVVSNEQFF
TRBD1	few	TRBV5-6	TRBJ1-1	TGTGCCAGCAGCCCTGGACAGGGCATTGGTTCTACGGAAGCTTTCTTT	CASSPGQGIGSTEAFF
.	.	TRBV29-1	TRBJ2-3	TGCAGCGCGGAGCCCGGTAGCACAGATACGCAGTATTTT	CSAEPGSTDTQYF
TRBD2	.	TRBV10-2	TRBJ2-5	TGCGCCAGCAGTGAGTGGGGACTAGCCCGGGAAGAGACCCAGTACTTC	CASSEWGLAREETQYF
TRBD1	.	TRBV11-2	TRBJ1-1	TGTGCCAGCAGCTTAGCGGGACAGGGAACTGAAGCTTTCTTT	CASSLAGQGTEAFF
.	.	TRBV6-6	TRBJ1-2	TGTGCCAGCAGTCAGGACACTTTCTACACCTTC	CASSQDTFYTF